A selection of T cell receptor beta chains follows, all from one sample in a study of neurological immune-mediated disorders. MiXCR, run by TCRdb on the 5' RACE reads, gives a single entry per CDR3 protein. The table lists approximately 60,000 distinct CDR3 sequences, 3.5% to 4.5% of them singletons. The material sequenced was PBMCs. These receptor sequences come from a man aged 45-65 years with multiple sclerosis. Both conserved end residues are part of each CDR3. A D gene is named only where the DNA matches it firmly. Expanded clones are given a class, and other clones once, few, many or no size at all.

v_call: TRBV25-1
clone_size: many
j_call: TRBJ1-2
d_call: .
cdr3_nt: TGTGCCAGCGTCGGGGGGGGGGCCGCCTATGGCTACACCTTC
cdr3_aa: CASVGGGAAYGYTF

v_call: TRBV21-1
clone_size: many
j_call: TRBJ2-5
d_call: .
cdr3_nt: TGTGCCAGCAGCCCTCCTGGCTTTGAGGAAGAGACCCAGTACTTC
cdr3_aa: CASSPPGFEEETQYF

v_call: TRBV6-5
clone_size: many
j_call: TRBJ1-5
d_call: .
cdr3_nt: TGTGCCAGCAGTTCCGGCAGAAATCAGCCCCAGCATTTT
cdr3_aa: CASSSGRNQPQHF

v_call: TRBV5-1
clone_size: many
j_call: TRBJ2-1
d_call: TRBD2
cdr3_nt: TGCGCCAGCAGCTTGGGATTAGCGGGGAACGATGAGCAGTTCTTC
cdr3_aa: CASSLGLAGNDEQFF

v_call: TRBV7-6
clone_size: many
j_call: TRBJ1-2
d_call: .
cdr3_nt: TGTGCCAGCAGCATTCTGATTGGGACTACTAACTATGGCTACACCTTC
cdr3_aa: CASSILIGTTNYGYTF

v_call: TRBV29-1
clone_size: many
j_call: TRBJ2-1
d_call: .
cdr3_nt: TGCAGCGTTGAAGGGCAGCTAAGTTCGTACAATGAGCAGTTCTTC
cdr3_aa: CSVEGQLSSYNEQFF

v_call: TRBV18
clone_size: many
j_call: TRBJ2-7
d_call: TRBD1
cdr3_nt: TGTGCCAGCTCACCAGTTACCGGACAGGGTAGCGAGCAGTACTTC
cdr3_aa: CASSPVTGQGSEQYF

v_call: TRBV5-1
clone_size: many
j_call: TRBJ2-3
d_call: TRBD2
cdr3_nt: TGCGCCAGCAGCTTAACGCGGGGGGGCCAGGATACGCAGTATTTT
cdr3_aa: CASSLTRGGQDTQYF

v_call: TRBV20-1
clone_size: .
j_call: TRBJ1-2
d_call: TRBD1
cdr3_nt: TGCAGTGCCAATACCGGGACAGGGAAGAACTATGGCTACACCTTC
cdr3_aa: CSANTGTGKNYGYTF

v_call: TRBV6-5
clone_size: many
j_call: TRBJ2-2
d_call: TRBD1
cdr3_nt: TGTGCCAGCAGTTCCGGACAGGGGATCTTCGGGGAGCTGTTTTTT
cdr3_aa: CASSSGQGIFGELFF

v_call: TRBV20-1
clone_size: many
j_call: TRBJ1-2
d_call: .
cdr3_nt: TGCAGTGCTAGATCGCAAGGGGGGGGCTATGGCTACACCTTC
cdr3_aa: CSARSQGGGYGYTF

v_call: TRBV15
clone_size: many
j_call: TRBJ1-4
d_call: .
cdr3_nt: TGTGCCACCAGCGGGAGGAGCGGACCGAGAAATGAAAAACTGTTTTTT
cdr3_aa: CATSGRSGPRNEKLFF

v_call: TRBV25-1
clone_size: many
j_call: TRBJ2-5
d_call: TRBD2
cdr3_nt: TGTGCCAGCAGTGAATTCGTGCGGGGGGGAATGGAGACCCAGTACTTC
cdr3_aa: CASSEFVRGGMETQYF

v_call: TRBV5-5
clone_size: many
j_call: TRBJ2-7
d_call: TRBD1
cdr3_nt: TGTGCCAGCAGCTTGGGTAGGGAGGACAGGGAAACCTACGAGCAGTACTTC
cdr3_aa: CASSLGREDRETYEQYF

v_call: TRBV10-2
clone_size: many
j_call: TRBJ2-5
d_call: TRBD2
cdr3_nt: TGCGCCAGCGCTGATAGCGGGGGGCAAGAGACCCAGTACTTC
cdr3_aa: CASADSGGQETQYF

v_call: TRBV29-1
clone_size: few
j_call: TRBJ2-1
d_call: TRBD2
cdr3_nt: TGCAGCGTTGTCGGCCTAGCGGAGTACAATGAGCAGTTCTTC
cdr3_aa: CSVVGLAEYNEQFF

v_call: TRBV5-1
clone_size: many
j_call: TRBJ2-1
d_call: TRBD2
cdr3_nt: TGCGCCAGCAGCTTGGTACGGGGGGACAATGAGCAGTTCTTC
cdr3_aa: CASSLVRGDNEQFF

v_call: TRBV20-1
clone_size: many
j_call: TRBJ1-1
d_call: .
cdr3_nt: TGCAGTGCTAGACGAGCTGGGCTATGGGGCGAAGCTTTCTTT
cdr3_aa: CSARRAGLWGEAFF

v_call: TRBV6-5
clone_size: many
j_call: TRBJ2-1
d_call: .
cdr3_nt: TGTGCCAGCAGATCGACGATTGCTAGCGATGAGCAGTTCTTC
cdr3_aa: CASRSTIASDEQFF

v_call: TRBV20-1
clone_size: many
j_call: TRBJ1-5
d_call: .
cdr3_nt: TGCAGTGCTGCGGTTCGGGCGGTGGATCAGCCCCAGCATTTT
cdr3_aa: CSAAVRAVDQPQHF

v_call: TRBV6-6
clone_size: many
j_call: TRBJ1-1
d_call: .
cdr3_nt: TGTGCCACCTCCAGAGGGGTCGGTGGCACTGAAGCTTTCTTT
cdr3_aa: CATSRGVGGTEAFF

v_call: TRBV5-1
clone_size: .
j_call: TRBJ2-4
d_call: TRBD1
cdr3_nt: TGCGCCAGCAGTTCTACGTCCGGGACAGCCAAAAAAATTCAGTACTTC
cdr3_aa: CASSSTSGTAKKIQYF

v_call: TRBV10-3
clone_size: many
j_call: TRBJ1-2
d_call: .
cdr3_nt: TGTGCCTCCACTACGGTCCCATCGGGTGGCTACACCTTC
cdr3_aa: CASTTVPSGGYTF

v_call: TRBV6-2/TRBV6-3
clone_size: many
j_call: TRBJ2-3
d_call: TRBD2
cdr3_nt: TGTGCCAGCAGTTACCCCTCCGCGGGGGTAGATACGCAGTATTTT
cdr3_aa: CASSYPSAGVDTQYF

v_call: TRBV12-3/TRBV12-4
clone_size: many
j_call: TRBJ2-2
d_call: .
cdr3_nt: TGTGCCAGCAGTCACACGACAGACACCGGGGAGCTGTTTTTT
cdr3_aa: CASSHTTDTGELFF

v_call: TRBV25-1
clone_size: many
j_call: TRBJ2-5
d_call: .
cdr3_nt: TGTGCCAGCAGTGAATTTCGGGGGCAGCAAGAGACCCAGTACTTC
cdr3_aa: CASSEFRGQQETQYF

v_call: TRBV27
clone_size: .
j_call: TRBJ1-3
d_call: .
cdr3_nt: TGTGCCAGCAGTTTCTCAAAGAACTCTGGAAACACCATATATTTT
cdr3_aa: CASSFSKNSGNTIYF

v_call: TRBV4-3
clone_size: .
j_call: TRBJ1-6
d_call: .
cdr3_nt: TGCGCCAGCAGCCAAGAATTCAGGGGAGGATCACCCCTCCACTTT
cdr3_aa: CASSQEFRGGSPLHF

v_call: TRBV7-2
clone_size: many
j_call: TRBJ2-2
d_call: TRBD2
cdr3_nt: TGTGCCAGCAGGAAAGGACTAGGTTTAACCTACCGGGAGCTGTTTTTT
cdr3_aa: CASRKGLGLTYRELFF

v_call: TRBV12-3/TRBV12-4
clone_size: many
j_call: TRBJ1-4
d_call: .
cdr3_nt: TGTGCCAGCAGTTTTGGGGTCGGCGAAAAACTGTTTTTT
cdr3_aa: CASSFGVGEKLFF

v_call: TRBV6-1
clone_size: many
j_call: TRBJ1-5
d_call: .
cdr3_nt: TGTGCCAGTCGTAAGGACAACGGCAATCAGCCCCAGCATTTT
cdr3_aa: CASRKDNGNQPQHF

v_call: TRBV29-1
clone_size: many
j_call: TRBJ1-5
d_call: .
cdr3_nt: TGCAGCGTTGCGGAACTGGAGCAGCCCCAGAATTTT
cdr3_aa: CSVAELEQPQNF

v_call: TRBV7-2
clone_size: many
j_call: TRBJ2-1
d_call: TRBD2
cdr3_nt: TGTGCCAGCAGCTTAGCGTTCGAGCGGGGGGGCCCCAATGAGCAGTTCTTC
cdr3_aa: CASSLAFERGGPNEQFF

v_call: TRBV7-2
clone_size: many
j_call: TRBJ2-1
d_call: TRBD1
cdr3_nt: TGTGCCAGCAGCTTAACAGGGGGCGCTTTTAATGAGCAGTTCTTC
cdr3_aa: CASSLTGGAFNEQFF

v_call: TRBV7-8
clone_size: many
j_call: TRBJ1-5
d_call: TRBD1
cdr3_nt: TGTGCCAGCAGCTTAGCGGACAGGGTAGGCAATCAGCCCCAGCATTTT
cdr3_aa: CASSLADRVGNQPQHF

v_call: TRBV5-1
clone_size: few
j_call: TRBJ1-2
d_call: .
cdr3_nt: TGCGCCAGCAGCAAGGACGGGCTAAATGGCTACACCTTC
cdr3_aa: CASSKDGLNGYTF

v_call: TRBV5-1
clone_size: .
j_call: TRBJ2-3
d_call: TRBD1
cdr3_nt: TGCGCCAGCAGCACGGGACAGGGAAATGAGTATTTT
cdr3_aa: CASSTGQGNEYF

v_call: TRBV9
clone_size: many
j_call: TRBJ2-1
d_call: .
cdr3_nt: TGTGCCAGCAGCGTGGTCGGCGGGGTCTCCTACAATGAGCAGTTCTTC
cdr3_aa: CASSVVGGVSYNEQFF

v_call: TRBV20-1
clone_size: .
j_call: TRBJ2-4
d_call: TRBD1
cdr3_nt: TGCAGTGCCAAACAGGGGGCCCGGGAAATTCAGTACTTC
cdr3_aa: CSAKQGAREIQYF

v_call: TRBV19
clone_size: few
j_call: TRBJ1-1
d_call: TRBD1
cdr3_nt: TGTGCCAGTAGTACGGACAGGATGAACACTGAAGCTTTCTTT
cdr3_aa: CASSTDRMNTEAFF

v_call: TRBV25-1
clone_size: many
j_call: TRBJ1-4
d_call: TRBD1
cdr3_nt: TGTGCCAGCAGTGCATGGACAGGGGGCCGGGAAAAACTGTTTTTT
cdr3_aa: CASSAWTGGREKLFF

v_call: TRBV10-3
clone_size: many
j_call: TRBJ1-2
d_call: .
cdr3_nt: TGTGCCATCACAGGACAGCCTAACTATGGCTACACCTTC
cdr3_aa: CAITGQPNYGYTF

v_call: TRBV6-2/TRBV6-3
clone_size: few
j_call: TRBJ2-7
d_call: .
cdr3_nt: TGTGCCAGCAGTTACAACCGTCGACAGGCCTACTTC
cdr3_aa: CASSYNRRQAYF

v_call: TRBV29-1
clone_size: many
j_call: TRBJ2-2
d_call: TRBD1
cdr3_nt: TGCAGCGTTGCATCAACAGGGGACACCGGGGAGCTGTTTTTT
cdr3_aa: CSVASTGDTGELFF

v_call: TRBV6-6
clone_size: many
j_call: TRBJ1-5
d_call: TRBD1
cdr3_nt: TGTGCCAGCAGTTACGGACAGGGAGGGAATCAGCCCCAGCATTTT
cdr3_aa: CASSYGQGGNQPQHF

v_call: TRBV6-5
clone_size: many
j_call: TRBJ2-6
d_call: .
cdr3_nt: TGTGCCAGCAGTAGGGAGGATATCGGCTCTGGGGCCAACGTCCTGACTTTC
cdr3_aa: CASSREDIGSGANVLTF

v_call: TRBV20-1
clone_size: many
j_call: TRBJ2-1
d_call: .
cdr3_nt: TGCAGTGCTAGACGGGGGGCCAACAATGAGCAGTTCTTC
cdr3_aa: CSARRGANNEQFF

v_call: TRBV15
clone_size: .
j_call: TRBJ1-1
d_call: TRBD1
cdr3_nt: TGTGCCACCAGCAGGGCGGACAGGGGGCTTGAAGCTTTCTTT
cdr3_aa: CATSRADRGLEAFF

v_call: TRBV20-1
clone_size: medium-sized
j_call: TRBJ2-3
d_call: TRBD2
cdr3_nt: TGCAGTGTGGCTAGCGGGGGGGCGACAGCCCCAGATACGCAGTATTTT
cdr3_aa: CSVASGGATAPDTQYF

v_call: TRBV5-1
clone_size: .
j_call: TRBJ2-6
d_call: TRBD1
cdr3_nt: TGCGCCAGCAGCTTGACAGGGGTATCTGGGGCCAACGTCCTGACTTTC
cdr3_aa: CASSLTGVSGANVLTF

v_call: TRBV5-1
clone_size: many
j_call: TRBJ2-1
d_call: TRBD1
cdr3_nt: TGCGCCAGCAGCCTTATGGACAGGGGAGGCGGTGAGCAGTTCTTC
cdr3_aa: CASSLMDRGGGEQFF